These 5 T cell receptor beta chains were sequenced from one sample in a study of T-cell reconstitution after alpha-beta-depleted transplantation in children. A library of TCRbeta sequences, prepared with unique molecular identifiers, was generated. TCRdb analysed the PCR reads with MiXCR anew, one entry per CDR3 protein. This repertoire shows about 20,000 distinct CDR3 sequences, 13% found once; its top ten account for approximately 35%. The sample here was PBMCs, mostly from graft donor cells, taken 60 days after TCRalphabeta/CD19-depleted stem cell transplant. Receptors originate from a female patient aged 2 to 10 who had a stem cell transplant for congenital amegakaryocytic thrombocytopenia, so the T cells may come from the graft donor.

At least ten counts were recorded for this clonotype. The V gene is TRBV27, the J gene TRBJ2-1; 8 nucleotides agree with TRBD2. This CDR3 comprises 16 residues. The V and J ends lost 0 bases and 7 bases, in that order; junction bases with no gene match: 8. The V gene's germline CDR1 is MNHEY and CDR2 SMNVEV (reference sequence). The CDR3 here is CASSLSSAGVRNEQFF. The CDR3 coding sequence is TGTGCCAGCAGTTTATCCTCAGCGGGAGTGCGGAATGAGCAGTTCTTC.

This clonotype was counted ten times or more. The chain joins TRBV11-2 to TRBJ2-7; TRBD2 matches 7 bases. Germline V lookup: CDR1 SGHAT, CDR2 FQNNGV. This CDR3 is 18 amino acids long. Trimming removed 5 bases from V and 3 bases from J; junction bases left unmatched: 19. The CDR3: CASSHMSSGEGVYYEQYF. The CDR3 region has the DNA TGTGCCAGCAGCCACATGTCTAGCGGAGAAGGGGTCTACTACGAGCAGTACTTC.

This clonotype was recorded many times. This rearrangement joins TRBV7-9 to TRBJ2-7; no clear D. Trimming took 5 bases from V and 0 from J, leaving 8 bases between them. CDR3 length equals 13 residues. Germline CDR1 SEHNR, CDR2 FQNEAQ (reference sequence). The CDR3 spells CASSPGISYEQYF. The CDR3 nucleotides are TGTGCCAGCAGCCCTGGGATCTCCTACGAGCAGTACTTC. Together with reference TRBV7-9 and TRBJ2-7, the CDR3 gives the full variable domain: DTGVSQNPRHKITKRGQNVTFRCDPISEHNRLYWYRQTLGQGPEFLTYFQNEAQLEKSRLLSDRFSAERPKGSFSTLEIQRTEQGDSAMYLCASSPGISYEQYFGPGTRLTVT.

The sample holds many counts of this clonotype. This chain uses TRBV7-8 with TRBJ2-7; 9 bases match TRBD2. V shed 3 bases, J shed 5 bases, and the junction held 5 bases outside the gene matches. From germline, CDR1 is SGHVS and CDR2 FQNEAQ. The CDR3 is 14 residues long. CDR3 protein: CASSFSGSVNEQYF. Written as DNA, the CDR3 is TGTGCCAGCAGCTTTAGCGGGAGCGTAAACGAGCAGTACTTC.

This clonotype was seen repeatedly, ten times or more. The V call is TRBV7-9, the J call TRBJ1-1; 8 positions match TRBD1. The trim removed 0 bases at V and 5 bases at J, leaving 5 bases unmatched. The CDR3 length is 15 residues. Germline V gives CDR1 SEHNR, CDR2 FQNEAQ (reference sequence). CDR3 DNA: TGTGCCAGCAGCTTAGCGAGGACAGGGTGGACTGAAGCTTTCTTT. Translated: CASSLARTGWTEAFF.